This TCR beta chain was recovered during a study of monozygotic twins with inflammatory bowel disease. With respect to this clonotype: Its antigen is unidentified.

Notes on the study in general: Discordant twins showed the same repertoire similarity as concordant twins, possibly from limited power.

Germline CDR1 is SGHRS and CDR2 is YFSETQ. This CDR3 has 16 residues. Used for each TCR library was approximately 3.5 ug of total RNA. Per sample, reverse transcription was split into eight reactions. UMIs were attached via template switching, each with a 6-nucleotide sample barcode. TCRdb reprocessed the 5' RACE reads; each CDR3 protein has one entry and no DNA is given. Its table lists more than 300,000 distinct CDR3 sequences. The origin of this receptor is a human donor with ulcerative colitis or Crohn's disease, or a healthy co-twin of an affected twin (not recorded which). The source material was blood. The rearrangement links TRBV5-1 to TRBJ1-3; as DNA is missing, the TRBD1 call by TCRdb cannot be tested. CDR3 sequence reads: CASSFQQGARGNTIYF.